Below, 3 T cell receptor beta chains from the same sample are listed, as sequenced in a study of T-cell reconstitution after alpha-beta-depleted transplantation in children. Unique molecular identifiers were built into the TCRbeta library. TCRdb analysed the PCR reads with MiXCR anew, one entry per CDR3 protein. In the table there are about 160,000 distinct CDR3 sequences, around 10% of which are singletons. Specimen: PBMCs, collected before TCRalphabeta/CD19-depleted stem cell transplant. The receptors were sampled from a boy younger than 10 with acute myeloid leukemia, due to receive a stem cell transplant.

This clonotype was recorded at least ten times. The chain couples TRBV27 to TRBJ2-2, with 7 bases matching TRBD2. Looked up from germline, CDR1 is MNHEY and CDR2 is SMNVEV (reference sequence). V dropped 6 bases and J dropped 1; count of bases not matched to a gene: 14. CDR3 length: 18 residues. The CDR3 sequence is CASSGYERGILNTGELFF. CDR3 nucleotide sequence: TGTGCCAGCAGCGGTTACGAGCGGGGTATTTTGAACACCGGGGAGCTGTTTTTT.

In this sample, this clonotype turned up many times. CDR3 protein: CSAGTSGSMTDTQYF. The CDR3 bases are TGCAGTGCTGGGACTAGCGGGAGTATGACAGATACGCAGTATTTT. The chain is built from TRBV20-1 and TRBJ2-3; 14 nucleotides match TRBD2. CDR1 is DFQATT and CDR2 is SNEGSKA in the germline V gene (reference sequence). CDR3 length: 15 amino acids. Losses at the gene ends were 5 bases for V and 3 bases for J; bases not matched to a gene: 4.

This clonotype occurred many times. This chain uses TRBV12-3 or TRBV12-4 with TRBJ1-2; possibly TRBD1 for D (5 bases). This CDR3 has 16 residues. Trimming took off 4 bases at V and 8 bases at J, with 23 bases between the two ends. The CDR3 DNA reads as TGTGCCAGCAGTTCTCCCGGCGGGACGCTGGTCGGAGGCTACACCTTC. Translated: CASSSPGGTLVGGYTF.